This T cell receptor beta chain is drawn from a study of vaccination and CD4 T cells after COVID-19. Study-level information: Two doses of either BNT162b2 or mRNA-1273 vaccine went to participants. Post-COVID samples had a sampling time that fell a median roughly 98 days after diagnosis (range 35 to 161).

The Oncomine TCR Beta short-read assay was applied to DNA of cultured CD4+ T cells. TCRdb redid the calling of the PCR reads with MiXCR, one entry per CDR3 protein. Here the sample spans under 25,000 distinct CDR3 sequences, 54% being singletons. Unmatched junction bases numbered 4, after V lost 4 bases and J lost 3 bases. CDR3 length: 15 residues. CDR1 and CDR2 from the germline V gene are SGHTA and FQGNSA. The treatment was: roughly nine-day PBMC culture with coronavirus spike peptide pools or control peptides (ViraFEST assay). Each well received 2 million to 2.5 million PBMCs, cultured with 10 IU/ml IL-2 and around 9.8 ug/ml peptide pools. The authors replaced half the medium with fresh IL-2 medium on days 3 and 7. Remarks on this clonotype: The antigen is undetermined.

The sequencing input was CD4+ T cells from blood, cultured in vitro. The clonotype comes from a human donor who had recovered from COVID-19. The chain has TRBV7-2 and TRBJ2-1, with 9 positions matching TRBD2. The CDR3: CASSWLAGLYNEQFF. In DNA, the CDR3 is TGTGCCAGCAGCTGGCTAGCGGGACTCTACAATGAGCAGTTCTTC.